A single T cell receptor beta chain is shown here with its context. What it binds is not known. This sample stems from a study of T cell repertoires and HLA-DP antigens. Study-wide results and caveats: Average cumulative frequency of previously undetected clones was about 40% against one allele and about 52% against the other. Antigen presentation used HeLa cells, with total CD4+ cells responding.

CDR1 is MDHEN and CDR2 is SYDVKM in the germline V gene. The CDR3 consists of 18 residues. Trimming removed 7 bases from V and 5 bases from J, with 27 bases in between. Average purity of the negatively selected CD4+ T cells was around 98%. TCRdb keeps only in-frame clones here, not all; method: immunoSEQ multiplex PCR. The table has around 70,000 clones, around 77% seen once; the top ten hold 1.5% to 2%. The TCR originated in a man aged 55 to 69 in good health and CMV-seronegative. The genes are TRBV28 and TRBJ1-5, with a possible D match to TRBD1 (5 bases). Sequenced input: CD4+ T cells from PBMCs. The CDR3 nucleotides read TGTGCCAGCACTATATTGGGGGGGGTCAAGGGACTTCATCAGCCCCAGCATTTT. It codes for CASTILGGVKGLHQPQHF.